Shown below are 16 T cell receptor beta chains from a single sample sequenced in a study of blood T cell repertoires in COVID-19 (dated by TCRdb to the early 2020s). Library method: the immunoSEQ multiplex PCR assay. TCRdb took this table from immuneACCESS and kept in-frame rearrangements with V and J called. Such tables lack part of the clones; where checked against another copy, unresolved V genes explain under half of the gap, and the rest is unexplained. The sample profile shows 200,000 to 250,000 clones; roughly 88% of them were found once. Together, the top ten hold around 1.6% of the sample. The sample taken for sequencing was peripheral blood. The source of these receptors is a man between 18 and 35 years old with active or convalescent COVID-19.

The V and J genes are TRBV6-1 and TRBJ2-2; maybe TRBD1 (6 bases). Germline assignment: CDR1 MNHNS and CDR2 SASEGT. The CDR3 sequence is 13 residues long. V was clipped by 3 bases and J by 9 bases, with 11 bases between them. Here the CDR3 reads CASSDLRGRELFF. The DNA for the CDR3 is TGTGCCAGCAGTGACCTCAGGGGCCGGGAGCTGTTTTTT.

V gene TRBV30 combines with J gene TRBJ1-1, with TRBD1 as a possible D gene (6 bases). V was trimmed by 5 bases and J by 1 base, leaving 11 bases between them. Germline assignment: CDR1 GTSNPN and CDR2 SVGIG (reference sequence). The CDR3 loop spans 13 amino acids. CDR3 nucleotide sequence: TGTGCCTGGGGGGACAATAAGAACACTGAAGCTTTCTTT. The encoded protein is CAWGDNKNTEAFF. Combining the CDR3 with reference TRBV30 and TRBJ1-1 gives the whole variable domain SQTIHQWPATLVQPVGSPLSLECTVEGTSNPNLYWYRQAAGRGLQLLFYSVGIGQISSEVPQNLSASRPQDRQFILSSKKLLLSDSGFYLCAWGDNKNTEAFFGQGTRLTVV.

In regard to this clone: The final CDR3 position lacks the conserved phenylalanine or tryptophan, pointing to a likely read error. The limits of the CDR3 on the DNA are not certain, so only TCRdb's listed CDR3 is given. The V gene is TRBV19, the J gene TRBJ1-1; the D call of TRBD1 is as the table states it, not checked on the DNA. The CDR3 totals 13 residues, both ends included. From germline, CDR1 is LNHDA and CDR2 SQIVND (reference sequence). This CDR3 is CASSNRDRYRLIL.

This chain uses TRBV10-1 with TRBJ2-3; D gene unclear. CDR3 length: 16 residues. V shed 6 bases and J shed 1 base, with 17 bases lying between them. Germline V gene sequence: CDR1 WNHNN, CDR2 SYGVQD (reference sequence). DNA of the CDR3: TGCGCCAGCAGCCCGACTTTGCGTTCGCGCACAGATACGCAGTATTTT. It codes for CASSPTLRSRTDTQYF.

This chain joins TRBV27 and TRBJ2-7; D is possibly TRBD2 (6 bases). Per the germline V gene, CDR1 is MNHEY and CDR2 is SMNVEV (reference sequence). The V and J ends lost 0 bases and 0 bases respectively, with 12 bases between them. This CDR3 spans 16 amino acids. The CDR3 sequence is CASSLSGRGISYEQYF. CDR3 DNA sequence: TGTGCCAGCAGTTTATCGGGACGGGGGATCTCCTACGAGCAGTACTTC.

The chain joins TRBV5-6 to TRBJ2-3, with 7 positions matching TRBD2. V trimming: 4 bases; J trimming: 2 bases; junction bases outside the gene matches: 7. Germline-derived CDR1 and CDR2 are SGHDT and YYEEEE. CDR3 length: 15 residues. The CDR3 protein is CASSRGGESTDTQYF. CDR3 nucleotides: TGTGCCAGCAGCCGCGGGGGAGAATCCACAGATACGCAGTATTTT.

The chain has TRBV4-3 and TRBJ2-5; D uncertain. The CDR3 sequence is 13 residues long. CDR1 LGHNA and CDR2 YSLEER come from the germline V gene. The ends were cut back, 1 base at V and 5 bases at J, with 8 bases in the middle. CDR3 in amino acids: CASSQATAETQYF. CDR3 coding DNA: TGCGCCAGCAGCCAAGCGACTGCTGAGACCCAGTACTTC.

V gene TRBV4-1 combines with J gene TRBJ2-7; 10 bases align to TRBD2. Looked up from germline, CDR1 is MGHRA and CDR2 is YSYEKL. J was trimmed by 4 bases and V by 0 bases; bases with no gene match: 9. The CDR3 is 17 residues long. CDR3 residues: CASSQDKASGSWYEQYF. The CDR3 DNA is TGCGCCAGCAGCCAAGATAAGGCTAGCGGGAGTTGGTACGAGCAGTACTTC.

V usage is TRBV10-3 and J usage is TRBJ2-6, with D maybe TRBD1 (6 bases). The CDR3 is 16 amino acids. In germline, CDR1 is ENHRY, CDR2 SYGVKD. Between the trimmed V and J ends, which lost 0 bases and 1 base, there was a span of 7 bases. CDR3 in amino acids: CAISESTGSGANVLTF. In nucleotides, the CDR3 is TGTGCCATCAGTGAGTCAACAGGGTCTGGGGCCAACGTCCTGACTTTC.

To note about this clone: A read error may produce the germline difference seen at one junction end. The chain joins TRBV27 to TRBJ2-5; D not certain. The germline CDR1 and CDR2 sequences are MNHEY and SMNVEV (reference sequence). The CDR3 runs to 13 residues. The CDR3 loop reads CASSLRGQGTQYF. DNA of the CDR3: TGTGCCAGCAGTTTACGAGGTCAAGGGACCCAGTACTTC.

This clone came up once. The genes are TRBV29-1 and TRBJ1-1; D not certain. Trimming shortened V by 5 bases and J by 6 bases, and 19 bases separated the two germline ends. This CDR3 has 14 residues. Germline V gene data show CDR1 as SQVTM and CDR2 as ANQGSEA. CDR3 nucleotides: TGCAGCGTTCGAATCTTCTCGGGGTTCCCTGAAGCTTTCTTT. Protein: CSVRIFSGFPEAFF.

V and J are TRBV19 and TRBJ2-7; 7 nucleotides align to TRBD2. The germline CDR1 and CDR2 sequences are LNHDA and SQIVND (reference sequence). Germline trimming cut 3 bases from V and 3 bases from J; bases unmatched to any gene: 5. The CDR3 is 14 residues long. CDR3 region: CASSIWGGDYEQYF. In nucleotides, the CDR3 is TGTGCCAGTAGTATCTGGGGGGGAGACTACGAGCAGTACTTC.

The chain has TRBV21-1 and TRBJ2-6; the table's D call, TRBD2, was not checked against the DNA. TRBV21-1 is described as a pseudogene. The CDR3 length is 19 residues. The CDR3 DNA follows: TGTGCCAGCAGCGCGCAGACTAGCGGGAATCGCGCTGGGGCCAACGTCCTGACTTTC. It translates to CASSAQTSGNRAGANVLTF.

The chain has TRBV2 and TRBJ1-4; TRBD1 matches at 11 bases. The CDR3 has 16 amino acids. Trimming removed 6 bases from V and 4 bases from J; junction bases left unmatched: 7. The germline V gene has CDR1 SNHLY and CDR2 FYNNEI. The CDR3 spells CASRTGTGGNNEKLFF. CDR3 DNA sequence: TGTGCCAGCAGGACCGGGACAGGGGGGAATAATGAAAAACTGTTTTTT.

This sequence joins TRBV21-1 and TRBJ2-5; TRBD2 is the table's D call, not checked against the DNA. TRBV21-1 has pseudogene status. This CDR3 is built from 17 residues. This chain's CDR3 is CASSKVWRVCLSETQYF. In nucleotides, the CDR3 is TGTGCCAGCAGCAAAGTTTGGAGGGTTTGTCTGTCGGAGACCCAGTACTTC.

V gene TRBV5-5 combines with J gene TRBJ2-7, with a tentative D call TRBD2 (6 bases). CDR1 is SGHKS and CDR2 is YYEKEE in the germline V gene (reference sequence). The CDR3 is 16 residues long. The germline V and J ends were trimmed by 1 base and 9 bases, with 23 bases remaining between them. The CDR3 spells CASSLRSGELYERQYF. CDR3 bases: TGTGCCAGCAGCTTGAGATCGGGGGAGCTCTACGAGCGGCAGTACTTC.